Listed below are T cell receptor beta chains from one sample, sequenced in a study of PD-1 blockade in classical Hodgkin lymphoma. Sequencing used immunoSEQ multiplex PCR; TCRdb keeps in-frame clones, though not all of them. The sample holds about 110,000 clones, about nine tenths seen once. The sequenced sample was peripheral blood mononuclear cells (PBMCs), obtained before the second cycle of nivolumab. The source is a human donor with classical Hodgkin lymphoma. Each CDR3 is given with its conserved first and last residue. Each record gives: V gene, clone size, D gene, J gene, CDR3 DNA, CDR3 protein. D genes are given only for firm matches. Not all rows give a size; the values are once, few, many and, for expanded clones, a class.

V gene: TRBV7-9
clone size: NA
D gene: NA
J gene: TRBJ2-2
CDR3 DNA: TGTGCCAGCAGCCCCCCCGTGCGGGCCAAGAACACCGGGGAGCTGTTTTTT
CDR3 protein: CASSPPVRAKNTGELFF

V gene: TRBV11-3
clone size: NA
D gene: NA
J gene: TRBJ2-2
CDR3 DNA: TGTGCCAGCAGCTTGCAGAAGGGCCCCACCGGGGAGCTGTTTTTT
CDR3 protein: CASSLQKGPTGELFF

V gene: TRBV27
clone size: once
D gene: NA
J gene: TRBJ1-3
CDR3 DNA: TGTGCCAGCAGCCCGACCATAACGTCCTCTGGAAACACCATATATTTT
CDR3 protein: CASSPTITSSGNTIYF

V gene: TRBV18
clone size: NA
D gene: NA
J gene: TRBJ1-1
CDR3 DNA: TGTGCCAGCTCTCTAAAGGGACTTGGACCCATGAACACTGAAGCTTTCTTT
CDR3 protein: CASSLKGLGPMNTEAFF

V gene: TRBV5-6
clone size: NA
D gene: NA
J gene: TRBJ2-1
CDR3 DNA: TGTGCCAGCAGCCCGGCGGGCAGGGTATCTTACAATGAGCAGTTCTTC
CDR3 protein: CASSPAGRVSYNEQFF

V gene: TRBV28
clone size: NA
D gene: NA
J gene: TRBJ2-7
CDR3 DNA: TGTGCCAGCAGTTTCCAGGGGTCGCCCTACGAGCAGTACTTC
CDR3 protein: CASSFQGSPYEQYF

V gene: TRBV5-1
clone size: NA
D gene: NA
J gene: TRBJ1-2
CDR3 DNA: TGCGCCAGCAGCTTGGTAGGCGTCTATGGCTACACCTTC
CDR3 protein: CASSLVGVYGYTF

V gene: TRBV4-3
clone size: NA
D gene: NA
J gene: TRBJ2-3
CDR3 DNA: TGCGCCAGCAGCCAACGGGGGGCAGGGGGCACAGATACGCAGTATTTT
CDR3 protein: CASSQRGAGGTDTQYF

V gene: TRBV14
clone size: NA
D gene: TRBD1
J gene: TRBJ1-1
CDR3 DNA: TGTGCCAGCAGCCGCTTGAATGGGACAGCCACTGAAGCTTTCTTT
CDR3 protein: CASSRLNGTATEAFF

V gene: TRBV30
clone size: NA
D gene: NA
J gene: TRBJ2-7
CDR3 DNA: TGTGCCTGGAACAGGGCTCGGGAGCAGTACTTC
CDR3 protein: CAWNRAREQYF

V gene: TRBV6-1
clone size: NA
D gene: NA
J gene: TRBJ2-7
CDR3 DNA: TGTGCCAGCAGTGACCCGGTGGCGTCTGGCTACGAGCAGTACTTC
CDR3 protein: CASSDPVASGYEQYF

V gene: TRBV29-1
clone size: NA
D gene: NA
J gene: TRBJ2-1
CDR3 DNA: TGCAGCGTTGAAAGATTGGAGAGCTCCTACAATGAGCAGTTCTTC
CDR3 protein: CSVERLESSYNEQFF

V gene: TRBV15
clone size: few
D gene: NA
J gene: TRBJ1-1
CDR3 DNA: TGTGCCACCAACCCACTAATGGGACCAGAAGGGGCTTTCTTT
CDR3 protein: CATNPLMGPEGAFF

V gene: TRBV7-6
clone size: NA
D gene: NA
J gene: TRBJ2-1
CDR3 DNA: TGTGCCAGCAGGTCCGCCGAGGGAGAGCAGTTCTTC
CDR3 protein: CASRSAEGEQFF

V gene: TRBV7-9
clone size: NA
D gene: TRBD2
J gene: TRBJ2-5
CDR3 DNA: TGTGCCAGCAGCTTAGGGAGGACTAGCGTGGTCCAAGAGACCCAGTACTTC
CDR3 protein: CASSLGRTSVVQETQYF

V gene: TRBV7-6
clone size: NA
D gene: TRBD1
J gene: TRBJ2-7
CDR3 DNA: TGTGCCAGCGGATCCGGGACAGGGGACTACGAGCAGTACTTC
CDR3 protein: CASGSGTGDYEQYF

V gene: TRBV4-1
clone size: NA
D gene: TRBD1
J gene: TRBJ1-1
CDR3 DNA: TGCGCCAGCAGCCATAACCCTGCAGGGGGCACTGAAGCTTTCTTT
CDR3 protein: CASSHNPAGGTEAFF

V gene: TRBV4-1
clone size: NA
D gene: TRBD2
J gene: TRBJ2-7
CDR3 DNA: TGCGCCAGCAGCCAAGGGAGCGGGAGATCCGAGCAGTACTTC
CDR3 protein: CASSQGSGRSEQYF

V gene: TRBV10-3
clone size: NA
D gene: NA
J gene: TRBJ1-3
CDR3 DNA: TGTGCCATCAGTGATTGGGCGGGCCCCTCTGGAAACACCATATATTTT
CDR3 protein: CAISDWAGPSGNTIYF

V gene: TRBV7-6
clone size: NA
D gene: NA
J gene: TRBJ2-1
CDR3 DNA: TGTGCCAGCAGCGCGACCAGGAATGAGCAGTTCTTC
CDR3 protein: CASSATRNEQFF

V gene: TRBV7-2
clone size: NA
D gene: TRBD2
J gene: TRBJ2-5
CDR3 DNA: TGTGCCAGCAGCTCCTACCCGGGACTAGCGGGAGAAGAGACCCAGTACTTC
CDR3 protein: CASSSYPGLAGEETQYF

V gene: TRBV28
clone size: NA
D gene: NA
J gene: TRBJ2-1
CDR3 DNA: TGTGCCAGCATTAATTGGTCGGGATACAATGAGCAGTTCTTC
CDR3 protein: CASINWSGYNEQFF

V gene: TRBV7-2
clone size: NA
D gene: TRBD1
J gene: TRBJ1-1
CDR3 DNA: TGTGCCAGCAGCCCTAGGACAGGTCAAAACACTGAAGCTTTCTTT
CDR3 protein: CASSPRTGQNTEAFF

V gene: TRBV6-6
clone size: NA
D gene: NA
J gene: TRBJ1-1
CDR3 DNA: TGTGCCAGCAGTGCGCCCTTAGGAGGGAACACTGAAGCTTTCTTT
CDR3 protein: CASSAPLGGNTEAFF

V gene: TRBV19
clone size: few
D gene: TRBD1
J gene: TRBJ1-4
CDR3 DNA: TGTGCCAGCAAGGCGACAGGGGGAGGTAATGAAAAACTGTTTTTT
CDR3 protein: CASKATGGGNEKLFF

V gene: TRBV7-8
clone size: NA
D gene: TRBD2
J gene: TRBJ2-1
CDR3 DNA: TGTGCCAGCAGACCCCTAGCGGGGGTAGACAATGAGCAGTTCTTC
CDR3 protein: CASRPLAGVDNEQFF

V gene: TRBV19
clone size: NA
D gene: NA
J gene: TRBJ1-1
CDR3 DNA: TGTGCCAGTAGTATAGATCGCTTCGGTGAAGCTTTCTTT
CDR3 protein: CASSIDRFGEAFF

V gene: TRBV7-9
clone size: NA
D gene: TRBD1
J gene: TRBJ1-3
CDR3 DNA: TGTGCCGGAGATGCAAGACAGGGACACTCTGGAAACACCATATATTTT
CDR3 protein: CAGDARQGHSGNTIYF

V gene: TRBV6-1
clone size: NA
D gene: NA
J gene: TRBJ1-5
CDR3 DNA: TGTGCCAGCAGTGAACAAGGAGGGGTAGCTCAGCCCCAGCATTTT
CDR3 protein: CASSEQGGVAQPQHF

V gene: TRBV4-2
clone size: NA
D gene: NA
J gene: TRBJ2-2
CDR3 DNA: TGTGCCAGCAGCCACGCATCCGGACCCGGGGAGCTGTTTTTT
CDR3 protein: CASSHASGPGELFF

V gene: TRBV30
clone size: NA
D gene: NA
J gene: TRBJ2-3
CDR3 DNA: TGTGCCTGGGGCTTCTCCCCAGCTAGCACAGATACGCAGTATTTT
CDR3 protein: CAWGFSPASTDTQYF

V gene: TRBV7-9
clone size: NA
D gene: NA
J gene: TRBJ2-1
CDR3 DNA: TGTGCCAGCAGCTTGAACCTCCCCCGTGAGCAGTTCTTC
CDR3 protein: CASSLNLPREQFF

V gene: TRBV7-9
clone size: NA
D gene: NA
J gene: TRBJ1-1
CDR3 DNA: TGTGCCAGCAGCCGCCTTGGGACCAACACTGAAGCTTTCTTT
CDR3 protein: CASSRLGTNTEAFF

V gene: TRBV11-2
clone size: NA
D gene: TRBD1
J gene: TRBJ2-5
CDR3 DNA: TGTGCCAGCAGCTTCTCGACAGGGGGCCAAGAGACCCAGTACTTC
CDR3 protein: CASSFSTGGQETQYF

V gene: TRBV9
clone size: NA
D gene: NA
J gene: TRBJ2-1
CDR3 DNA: TGTGCCAGCAGCGTAGGGCTAGCGCATAGCTCCTACAATGAGCAGTTCTTC
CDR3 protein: CASSVGLAHSSYNEQFF

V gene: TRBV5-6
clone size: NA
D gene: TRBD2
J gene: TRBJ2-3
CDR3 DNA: TGTGCCAGCAGCTTGGGGCCAACTAGCGGGATGGCAGATACGCAGTATTTT
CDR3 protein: CASSLGPTSGMADTQYF

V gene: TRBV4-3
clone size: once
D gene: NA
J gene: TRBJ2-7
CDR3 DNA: TGCGCCAGCAGCCAAGGGCCCGAGCAGTACTTC
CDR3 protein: CASSQGPEQYF

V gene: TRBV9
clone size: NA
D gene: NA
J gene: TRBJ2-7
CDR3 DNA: TGTGCCAGCAGCGTAGCTTTCGGCGAGCAGTACTTC
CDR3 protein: CASSVAFGEQYF

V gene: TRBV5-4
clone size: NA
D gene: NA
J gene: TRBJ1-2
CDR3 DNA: TGTGCCAGCAGCTTGAGATGGGCAGGGGCTGATGGCTACACCTTC
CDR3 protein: CASSLRWAGADGYTF

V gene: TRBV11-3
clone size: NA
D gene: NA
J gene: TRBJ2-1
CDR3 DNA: TGTGCCAGCAGCGCATCCGGGACTTCCTACAATGAGCAGTTCTTC
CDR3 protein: CASSASGTSYNEQFF

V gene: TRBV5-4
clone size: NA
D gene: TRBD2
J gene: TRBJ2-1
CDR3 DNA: TGTGCCAGCAGCTTTAGCGGGAGCTCCTACAATGAGCAGTTCTTC
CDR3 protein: CASSFSGSSYNEQFF

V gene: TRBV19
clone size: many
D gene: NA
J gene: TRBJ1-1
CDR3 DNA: TGTGCCAGTCTCACGGCAGGGCAGACTGAAGCTTTCTTT
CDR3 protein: CASLTAGQTEAFF

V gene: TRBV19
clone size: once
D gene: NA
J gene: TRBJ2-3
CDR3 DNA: TGTGCCAGTAGTTGGCGGACCCACCAGACAAGCACAGATACGCAGTATTTT
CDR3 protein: CASSWRTHQTSTDTQYF

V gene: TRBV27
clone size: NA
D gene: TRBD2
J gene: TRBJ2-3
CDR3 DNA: TGTGCCAGCAGTCCCACTAGCGGGAGCGGCACAGATACGCAGTATTTT
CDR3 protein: CASSPTSGSGTDTQYF

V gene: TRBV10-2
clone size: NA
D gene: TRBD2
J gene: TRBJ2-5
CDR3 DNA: TGCGCCAGCAGTTCGGTCGTACTAGCGGGACAAGAGACCCAGTACTTC
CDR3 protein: CASSSVVLAGQETQYF

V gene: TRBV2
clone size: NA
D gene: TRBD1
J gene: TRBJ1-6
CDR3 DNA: TGTGCCAGCAGTCCTAACAGGGGAAATTCACCCCTCCACTTT
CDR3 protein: CASSPNRGNSPLHF

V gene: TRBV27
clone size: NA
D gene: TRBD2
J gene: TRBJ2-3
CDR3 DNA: TGTGCCAGCAGTTACCTAGCGGGAGGCGGGAATACGCAGTATTTT
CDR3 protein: CASSYLAGGGNTQYF

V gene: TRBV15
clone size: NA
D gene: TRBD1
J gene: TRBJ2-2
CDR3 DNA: TGTGCCACCAGCAGAGATTGGACAGGGGGCAACGGGGAGCTGTTTTTT
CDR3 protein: CATSRDWTGGNGELFF

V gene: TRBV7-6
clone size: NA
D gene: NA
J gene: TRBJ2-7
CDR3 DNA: TGTGCCAGCAGCTTAGAATCGCGGGGAGCCTACGAGCAGTACTTC
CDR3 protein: CASSLESRGAYEQYF

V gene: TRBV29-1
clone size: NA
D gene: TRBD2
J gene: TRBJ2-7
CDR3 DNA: TGCAGCGTTGATTCCGATGGGGGGGGCTCCTACGAGCAGTACTTC
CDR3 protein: CSVDSDGGGSYEQYF

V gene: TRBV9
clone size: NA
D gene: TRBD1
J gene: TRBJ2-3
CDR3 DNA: TGTGCCAGCAGCGTGGGACAGGGGGATACGCAGTATTTT
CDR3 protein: CASSVGQGDTQYF